What follows are 30 T cell receptor beta chains derived from one specimen sequenced in a study of response to subunit inactivated influenza vaccine. TCRdb processed the RT-PCR reads anew with MiXCR; each CDR3 protein has one entry. The repertoire holds about 540,000 distinct CDR3 sequences, with roughly 23% as singletons. In addition, the sample was reused for a study of T cells expressing NK-cell markers. From that study: The authors generated TCR beta cDNA through 5'RACE template switching with UMIs.

The sample in question was CD4+ T cells sorted from PBMCs, obtained 11 to 12 days after vaccination. The origin of the receptors is a man over 45 who received an inactivated influenza vaccine.

This clonotype is a singleton in its sample. This chain uses TRBV20-1 with TRBJ2-7; 7 positions agree with TRBD1. From germline, CDR1 is DFQATT and CDR2 SNEGSKA (reference sequence). The CDR3 length is 15 residues. The trim removed 3 bases at V and 6 bases at J, leaving 14 bases unmatched. CDR3 in DNA: TGCAGTGCTAGTAAAATCGGCAGGGGGACATCCGAGCAGTACTTC. Translated: CSASKIGRGTSEQYF.

A remark on this clonotype: One end of the junction does not line up with germline, which may come from a read error. The chain couples TRBV7-2 to TRBJ2-1; D may match TRBD1 or TRBD2 (6 bases each). CDR3 length: 12 residues. Germline V lookup: CDR1 SGHTA, CDR2 FQGNSA. CDR3: CASSLLWGALIF. The CDR3 nucleotides are TGTGCCAGCAGCTTACTATGGGGGGCCCTGATCTTC.

This clonotype was seen a handful of times. The rearrangement links TRBV7-2 to TRBJ2-7, with D perhaps TRBD2 (7 bases). The germline V gene encodes CDR1 SGHTA and CDR2 FQGNSA. The ends were cut back, 0 bases at V and 2 bases at J, with 11 bases in the middle. The CDR3 totals 15 residues. CDR3 protein: CASSLAAGATYEQYF. Written as DNA, the CDR3 is TGTGCCAGCAGCTTAGCTGCGGGGGCAACCTACGAGCAGTACTTC. Drawing the rest from reference TRBV7-2 and TRBJ2-7, the complete variable domain is GAGVSQSPSNKVTEKGKDVELRCDPISGHTALYWYRQSLGQGLEFLIYFQGNSAPDKSGLPSDRFSAERTGGSVSTLTIQRTQQEDSAVYLCASSLAAGATYEQYFGPGTRLTVT.

This clonotype was counted a few times. V gene TRBV4-2 combines with J gene TRBJ2-2, with no clear D. This CDR3 is built from 13 residues. Trimming removed 4 bases from V and 6 bases from J, with 9 bases in between. Germline CDR1 reads LGHNA; CDR2 reads YNFKEQ. The CDR3 DNA reads as TGTGCCAGCAGCCCCAAGTTTCCCGGGGAGCTGTTTTTT. Residues: CASSPKFPGELFF.

The chain couples TRBV5-8 to TRBJ1-4; D not resolved. The CDR3 extends over 16 amino acids. Germline V gene data show CDR1 as SGHTS and CDR2 as YDEGEE. Trimming took off 1 base at V and 0 bases at J, with 10 bases between the two ends. The CDR3 DNA reads as TGTGCCAGCAGCTTGTTTTTCGGTACAACTAATGAAAAACTGTTTTTT. The encoded protein is CASSLFFGTTNEKLFF.

There are a few counts of this clonotype. The chain recombines TRBV7-2 with TRBJ2-2, with 10 bases fitting TRBD2. CDR3 size: 14 residues. Germline V gene sequence: CDR1 SGHTA, CDR2 FQGNSA. V lost 3 bases and J lost 8; bases outside the gene matches: 3. CDR3 in amino acids: CASSFTSGKGELFF. CDR3 sequence (DNA): TGTGCCAGCAGCTTCACTAGCGGGAAAGGGGAGCTGTTTTTT.

This chain links TRBV3-1 with TRBJ2-1; the match to TRBD2 covers 7 bases. Trimming at V came to 4 bases and at J to 10 bases, leaving 16 bases not matched to a gene. CDR1 is LGHDT, CDR2 YNNKEL, per germline (reference sequence). This CDR3 has 16 amino acids. The CDR3 DNA is TGTGCCAGCAGCCCTAGAGCGGGACTCACCGAAGGGGAGCAGTTCTTC. Its protein is CASSPRAGLTEGEQFF.

The chain employs TRBV18 and TRBJ2-2, with 8 bases identical to TRBD2. Germline CDR1 is KGHSH and CDR2 is LQKENI. The CDR3 is made up of 17 amino acids. With V trimmed by 0 bases and J by 2 bases, 5 bases remained unmatched. The CDR3 here is CASSPPERGYNTGELFF. In nucleotides, the CDR3 is TGTGCCAGCTCACCACCGGAGCGGGGGTACAACACCGGGGAGCTGTTTTTT.

In its sample, this clonotype was seen once. J is TRBJ2-1 and V is TRBV6-1; 7 bases match TRBD2. V trimming: 2 bases; J trimming: 3 bases; junction bases outside the gene matches: 4. CDR3 size: 15 residues. The germline gives CDR1 MNHNS, CDR2 SASEGT. CDR3 sequence: CASSELSGNYNEQFF. Written as DNA, the CDR3 is TGTGCCAGCAGTGAATTGAGCGGGAACTACAATGAGCAGTTCTTC.

V is TRBV24-1 and J is TRBJ2-5; D might be TRBD2 (6 bases). Germline V CDR1 and CDR2: KGHDR, SFDVKD. The CDR3 has 14 residues. Trimming took off 5 bases at V and 4 bases at J, with 13 bases between the two ends. For the CDR3, the DNA is TGTGCCACCAGTGGTCAGGGAGGCCGAGAGACCCAGTACTTC. Amino acid sequence: CATSGQGGRETQYF.

This clonotype was seen more than once but under ten times. The CDR3 sequence is CASGTMRTEAFF. CDR3 DNA: TGTGCCAGCGGAACAATGAGGACGGAAGCTTTCTTT. The V gene is TRBV6-5, the J gene TRBJ1-1, with D uncertain. V lost 8 bases, J lost 8 bases, and 15 bases lay in between. The CDR3 is 12 residues long. Germline loops: CDR1 MNHEY, CDR2 SVGAGI.

The V gene is TRBV27, the J gene TRBJ2-1; the D gene is possibly TRBD2 (5 bases). CDR3 length: 13 amino acids. The germline V gene has CDR1 MNHEY and CDR2 SMNVEV (reference sequence). The CDR3 sequence: CAVSGSSYNEQFF. As DNA, the CDR3 is TGTGCAGTAAGCGGTAGCTCCTACAATGAGCAGTTCTTC.

A few counts support this clonotype. The rearrangement links TRBV29-1 to TRBJ2-2; no clear D gene. The CDR3 is made up of 13 amino acids. The germline V gene has CDR1 SQVTM and CDR2 ANQGSEA. Trimming removed 7 bases at V and 6 bases at J, with 15 bases between. The CDR3 protein is CSGTLKSPGELFF. The CDR3 DNA is TGCAGCGGCACCTTAAAAAGCCCCGGGGAGCTGTTTTTT.

The chain couples TRBV4-2 to TRBJ2-4; 7 bases fit TRBD1. Per the germline V gene, CDR1 is LGHNA and CDR2 is YNFKEQ. CDR3 size: 15 residues. Losses at the gene ends were 2 bases for V and 8 bases for J; bases not matched to a gene: 9. CDR3 region: CASSQTQTGVDIQYF. The CDR3 nucleotides read TGTGCCAGCAGCCAAACACAAACAGGGGTTGACATTCAGTACTTC.

The chain couples TRBV5-1 to TRBJ2-5; 15 nucleotides agree with TRBD2. There are 21 residues in the CDR3. In germline, CDR1 is SGHRS, CDR2 YFSETQ. The junction had 21 bases not matched to a gene; V was cut back by 4 bases and J by 5 bases. The CDR3 bases are TGCGCCAGCAGCCCTAGACGACCGGGACTAGCGGGAGGTCGGCGGTGGGAGACCCAGTACTTC. It translates to CASSPRRPGLAGGRRWETQYF.

This sequence joins TRBV18 and TRBJ2-7; D call uncertain. Germline CDR1 KGHSH, CDR2 LQKENI. V gave up 2 bases and J gave up 4 bases, with 9 bases separating them. This CDR3 is 13 amino acids long. DNA for the CDR3: TGTGCCAGCTCACCAAGGGCAGGATACGAGCAGTACTTC. It translates to CASSPRAGYEQYF.

This chain links TRBV20-1 with TRBJ2-5, with a possible D match to TRBD1 (6 bases). V lost 6 bases and J 5 bases, leaving 19 bases between the germline ends. The CDR3 runs 14 residues. The germline CDR1 and CDR2 sequences are DFQATT and SNEGSKA (reference sequence). CDR3 bases: TGCAGTGCGCCAGAAACAGGGTTACTGGAGACCCAGTACTTC. Its protein is CSAPETGLLETQYF.

The sample holds a few counts of this clonotype. The rearrangement joins TRBV6-2 or TRBV6-3 to TRBJ2-2; D might be TRBD1 (6 bases). The CDR3 runs to 14 residues. The V end lost 8 bases, the J end lost 5 bases, and 15 bases lay between the germline ends. The germline V gene encodes CDR1 MNHEY and CDR2 SVGEGT. The CDR3: CASRPPGETGELFF. CDR3 DNA: TGTGCCAGCCGCCCTCCAGGGGAGACCGGGGAGCTGTTTTTT.

This clonotype occurred a few times. As DNA, the CDR3 is TGTGCCAGCGAAGGACAGGTTTCCTACGAGCAGTACTTC. It yields the protein CASEGQVSYEQYF. The V gene is TRBV6-6, the J gene TRBJ2-7, with 7 nucleotides matching TRBD1. The CDR3 length is 13 residues. V lost 8 bases and J lost 1; bases outside the gene matches: 5. Germline CDR1 reads MNHNY; CDR2 reads SVGAGI (reference sequence).

The chain employs TRBV29-1 and TRBJ1-1, with 8 nucleotides matching TRBD1. From germline, CDR1 is SQVTM and CDR2 ANQGSEA. V lost 6 bases to trimming and J lost 7 bases; unmatched junction nucleotides: 1. The CDR3 spans 10 residues. The CDR3 protein is CSVDRDEAFF. The CDR3, as DNA: TGCAGCGTGGACAGGGATGAAGCTTTCTTT.

This chain uses TRBV29-1 with TRBJ2-2; D might be TRBD2 (6 bases). Germline lookup yields CDR1 SQVTM and CDR2 ANQGSEA. This CDR3 has 12 residues. Trimming took off 5 bases at V and 3 bases at J, with 7 bases between the two ends. In nucleotides, the CDR3 is TGCAGCGTTCGGGAGTACACCGGGGAGCTGTTTTTT. Residues: CSVREYTGELFF.

This clonotype was seen more than once but under ten times. The chain has TRBV12-3 or TRBV12-4 and TRBJ2-5, with TRBD1 matching over 7 bases. This CDR3 contains 14 residues. The V and J ends lost 2 bases and 6 bases, in that order; junction bases with no gene match: 6. The CDR3 DNA is TGTGCCAGCAGTTTAACAGGGGAGCGACAGACCCAGTACTTC. Amino acid sequence: CASSLTGERQTQYF.

This clonotype was counted many times. The chain joins TRBV10-3 to TRBJ1-5; perhaps TRBD1 as D (5 bases). The CDR3 contains 13 residues. V was pared by 5 bases and J by 4 bases, with 9 bases between. Germline V gene sequence: CDR1 ENHRY, CDR2 SYGVKD. The CDR3 bases are TGTGCCATCAGTCCGGACAAGAATCAGCCCCAGCATTTT. As protein: CAISPDKNQPQHF.

The chain has TRBV5-1 and TRBJ2-3; D uncertain. Trimming cost V 0 bases and J 2 bases, with 13 bases left between them. Germline V gene lookup returns CDR1 SGHRS and CDR2 YFSETQ. The CDR3 covers 16 residues. The CDR3: CASSLAGGQNTDTQYF. The DNA for the CDR3 is TGCGCCAGCAGCTTGGCGGGTGGGCAGAACACAGATACGCAGTATTTT.

This clonotype was detected ten times or more. The chain links TRBV12-3 or TRBV12-4 to TRBJ2-5; the D gene is possibly TRBD2 (6 bases). Between the trimmed V and J ends, which lost 6 bases and 2 bases, there was a span of 19 bases. The CDR3 consists of 16 residues. In DNA, the CDR3 is TGTGCCAGCAGACTAGGCCAGGGTAGCGGACAAGAGACCCAGTACTTC. It is translated as CASRLGQGSGQETQYF.

This chain uses TRBV15 with TRBJ2-3, with no clear D. Germline loops: CDR1 LNHNV, CDR2 YYDKDF (reference sequence). V lost 1 base to trimming and J lost 2 bases, with 4 bases between them. The CDR3 totals 13 residues. CDR3 nucleotides: TGTGCCACCAGCAGAGGGATCACAGATACGCAGTATTTT. As protein: CATSRGITDTQYF.

This clonotype was detected ten times or more. The chain combines TRBV12-3 or TRBV12-4 with TRBJ2-3; unclear D gene. The ends were cut back, 2 bases at V and 0 bases at J, with 9 bases in the middle. This CDR3 contains 15 residues. DNA of the CDR3: TGTGCCAGCAGTTTAAGGGCGGCTAGCACAGATACGCAGTATTTT. It is translated as CASSLRAASTDTQYF.

This chain links TRBV5-1 with TRBJ2-2, with 9 bases aligning to TRBD2. CDR1 and CDR2 from the germline V gene are SGHRS and YFSETQ. The junction had 8 bases not matched to a gene; V was cut back by 8 bases and J by 3 bases. CDR3 length equals 15 residues. The CDR3 protein is CASMSGGSDTGELFF. CDR3 nucleotide sequence: TGCGCCAGTATGAGCGGGGGGTCGGACACCGGGGAGCTGTTTTTT.

The chain employs TRBV6-2 or TRBV6-3 and TRBJ2-5; the match to TRBD2 covers 8 bases. CDR1 and CDR2 from the germline V gene are MNHEY and SVGEGT. This CDR3 has 13 residues. V shed 6 bases and J 6 bases; nucleotides not matched to a gene: 6. CDR3: CASRTGGGQTQYF. The CDR3 coding sequence is TGTGCCAGCAGGACCGGCGGGGGGCAGACCCAGTACTTC.

This clonotype was detected only a few times. V usage is TRBV24-1 and J usage is TRBJ2-1; 7 bases fit TRBD2. V shed 4 bases and J 0 bases; nucleotides not matched to a gene: 5. CDR1 is KGHDR, CDR2 SFDVKD, per germline. The CDR3 has 16 amino acids. CDR3 in DNA: TGTGCCACCAGTGACTTGCGGGGGAGCTCCTACAATGAGCAGTTCTTC. Amino acids: CATSDLRGSSYNEQFF.